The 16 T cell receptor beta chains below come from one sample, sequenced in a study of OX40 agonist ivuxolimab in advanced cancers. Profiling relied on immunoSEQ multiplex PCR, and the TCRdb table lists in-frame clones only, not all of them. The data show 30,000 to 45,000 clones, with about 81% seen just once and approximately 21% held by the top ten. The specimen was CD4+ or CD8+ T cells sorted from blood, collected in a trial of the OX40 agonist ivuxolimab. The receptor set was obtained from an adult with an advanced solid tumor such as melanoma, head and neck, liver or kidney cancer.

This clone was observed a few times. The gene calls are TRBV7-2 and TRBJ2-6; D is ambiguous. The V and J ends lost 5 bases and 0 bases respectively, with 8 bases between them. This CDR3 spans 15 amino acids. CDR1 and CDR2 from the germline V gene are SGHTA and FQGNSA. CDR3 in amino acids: CASSTRSSGANVLTF. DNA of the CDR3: TGTGCCAGCAGCACACGGAGCTCTGGGGCCAACGTCCTGACTTTC.

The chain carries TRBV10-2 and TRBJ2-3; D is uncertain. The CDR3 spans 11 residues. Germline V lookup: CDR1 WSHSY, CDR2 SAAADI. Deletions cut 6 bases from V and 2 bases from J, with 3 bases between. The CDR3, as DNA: TGCGCCAGCAGAAACACAGATACGCAGTATTTT. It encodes CASRNTDTQYF.

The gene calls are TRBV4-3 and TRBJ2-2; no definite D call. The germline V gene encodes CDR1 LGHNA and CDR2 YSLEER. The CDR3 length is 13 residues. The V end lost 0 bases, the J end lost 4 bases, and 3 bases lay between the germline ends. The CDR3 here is CASSQEATGELFF. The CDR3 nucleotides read TGCGCCAGCAGCCAAGAGGCCACCGGGGAGCTGTTTTTT.

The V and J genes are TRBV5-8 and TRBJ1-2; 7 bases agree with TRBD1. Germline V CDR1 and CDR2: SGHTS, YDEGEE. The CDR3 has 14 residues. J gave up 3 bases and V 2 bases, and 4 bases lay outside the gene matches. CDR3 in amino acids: CASSFNGQDYGYTF. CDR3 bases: TGTGCCAGCAGCTTTAATGGACAGGACTATGGCTACACCTTC.

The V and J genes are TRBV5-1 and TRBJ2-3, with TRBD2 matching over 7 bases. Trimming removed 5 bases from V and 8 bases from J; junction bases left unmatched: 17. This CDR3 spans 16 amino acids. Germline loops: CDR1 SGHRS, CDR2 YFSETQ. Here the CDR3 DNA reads TGCGCCAGCAGGCCCCCGGGGAGGGGCCCGGGGAGTACGCAGTATTTT. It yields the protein CASRPPGRGPGSTQYF.

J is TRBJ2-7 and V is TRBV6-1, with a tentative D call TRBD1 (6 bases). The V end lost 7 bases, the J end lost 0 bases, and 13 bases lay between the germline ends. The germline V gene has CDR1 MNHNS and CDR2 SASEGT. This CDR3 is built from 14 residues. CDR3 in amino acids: CASTQGHSSYEQYF. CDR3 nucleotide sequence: TGTGCCAGCACCCAGGGACACAGCTCCTACGAGCAGTACTTC.

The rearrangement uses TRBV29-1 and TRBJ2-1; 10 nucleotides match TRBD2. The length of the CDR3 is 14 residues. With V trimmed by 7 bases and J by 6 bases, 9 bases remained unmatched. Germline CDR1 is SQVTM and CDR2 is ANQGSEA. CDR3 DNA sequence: TGCAGCGCGTTAGCGGGAGGCCGGGGCAATGAGCAGTTCTTC. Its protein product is CSALAGGRGNEQFF.

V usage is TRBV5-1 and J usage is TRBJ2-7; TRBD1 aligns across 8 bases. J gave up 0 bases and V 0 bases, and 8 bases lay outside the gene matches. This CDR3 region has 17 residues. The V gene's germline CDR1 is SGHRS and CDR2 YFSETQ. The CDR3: CASSLGRWGQDSYEQYF. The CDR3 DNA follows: TGCGCCAGCAGCTTGGGGCGATGGGGACAGGACTCCTACGAGCAGTACTTC. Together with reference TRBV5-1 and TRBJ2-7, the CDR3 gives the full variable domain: KAGVTQTPRYLIKTRGQQVTLSCSPISGHRSVSWYQQTPGQGLQFLFEYFSETQRNKGNFPGRFSGRQFSNSRSEMNVSTLELGDSALYLCASSLGRWGQDSYEQYFGPGTRLTVT.

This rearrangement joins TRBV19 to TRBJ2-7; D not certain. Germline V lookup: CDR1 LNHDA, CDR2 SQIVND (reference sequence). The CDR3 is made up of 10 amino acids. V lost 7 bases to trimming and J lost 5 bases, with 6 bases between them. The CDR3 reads CASTSDEQYF. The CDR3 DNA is TGTGCCAGTACGTCAGACGAGCAGTACTTC.

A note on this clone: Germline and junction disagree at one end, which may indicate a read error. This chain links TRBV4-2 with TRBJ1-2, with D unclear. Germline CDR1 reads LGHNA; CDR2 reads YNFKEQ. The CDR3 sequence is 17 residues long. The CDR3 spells CAGSQSTEAPSNYGYTF. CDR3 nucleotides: TGTGCCGGCAGCCAGAGTACTGAGGCCCCTTCTAACTATGGCTACACCTTC.

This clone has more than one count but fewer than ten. For the CDR3, the DNA is TGTGCCAGTAGTCAACCGGGACTAGCGGCCACCGGGGAGCTGTTTTTT. This encodes CASSQPGLAATGELFF. The V gene is TRBV19, the J gene TRBJ2-2; 11 bases match TRBD2. J gave up 4 bases and V 5 bases, and 6 bases lay outside the gene matches. Germline values: CDR1 LNHDA, CDR2 SQIVND (reference sequence). The CDR3 length is 16 residues.

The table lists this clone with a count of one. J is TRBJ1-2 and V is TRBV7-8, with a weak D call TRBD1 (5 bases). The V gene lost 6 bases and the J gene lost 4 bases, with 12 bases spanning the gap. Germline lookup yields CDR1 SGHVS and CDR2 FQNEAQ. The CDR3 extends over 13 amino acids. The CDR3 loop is CASSQGEAYGYTF. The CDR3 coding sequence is TGTGCCAGCAGTCAAGGGGAGGCCTATGGCTACACCTTC.

CDR3 DNA: TGTGCCAGTAGTATTCAACAGGGATGGGATTCACCCCTCCACTTT. It specifies CASSIQQGWDSPLHF. The chain uses TRBV19 and TRBJ1-6, with D perhaps matching TRBD1 (6 bases). The V and J ends lost 3 bases and 8 bases respectively, with 14 bases between them. The CDR3 runs 15 residues. Germline CDR1 is LNHDA and CDR2 is SQIVND (reference sequence).

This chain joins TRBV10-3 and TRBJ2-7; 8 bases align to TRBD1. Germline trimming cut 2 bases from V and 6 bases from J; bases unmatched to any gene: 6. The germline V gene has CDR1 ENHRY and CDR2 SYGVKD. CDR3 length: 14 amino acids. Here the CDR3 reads CAISEGWTGSEQYF. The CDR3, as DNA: TGTGCCATCAGTGAGGGATGGACAGGGAGCGAGCAGTACTTC.

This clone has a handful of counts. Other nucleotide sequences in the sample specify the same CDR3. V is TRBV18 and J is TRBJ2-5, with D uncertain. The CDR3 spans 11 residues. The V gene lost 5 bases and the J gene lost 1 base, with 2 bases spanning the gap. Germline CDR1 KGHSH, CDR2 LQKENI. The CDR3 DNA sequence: TGTGCCAGCTCAACCCAAGAGACCCAGTACTTC. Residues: CASSTQETQYF.

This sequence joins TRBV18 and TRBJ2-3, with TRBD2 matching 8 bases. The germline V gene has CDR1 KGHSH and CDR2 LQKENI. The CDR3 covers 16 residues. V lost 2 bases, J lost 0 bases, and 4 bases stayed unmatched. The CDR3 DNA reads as TGTGCCAGCTCACCAATTACTAGCGGAAGCACAGATACGCAGTATTTT. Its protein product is CASSPITSGSTDTQYF. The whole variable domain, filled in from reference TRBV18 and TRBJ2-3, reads NAGVMQNPRHLVRRRGQEARLRCSPMKGHSHVYWYRQLPEEGLKFMVYLQKENIIDESGMPKERFSAEFPKEGPSILRIQQVVRGDSAAYFCASSPITSGSTDTQYFGPGTRLTVL.